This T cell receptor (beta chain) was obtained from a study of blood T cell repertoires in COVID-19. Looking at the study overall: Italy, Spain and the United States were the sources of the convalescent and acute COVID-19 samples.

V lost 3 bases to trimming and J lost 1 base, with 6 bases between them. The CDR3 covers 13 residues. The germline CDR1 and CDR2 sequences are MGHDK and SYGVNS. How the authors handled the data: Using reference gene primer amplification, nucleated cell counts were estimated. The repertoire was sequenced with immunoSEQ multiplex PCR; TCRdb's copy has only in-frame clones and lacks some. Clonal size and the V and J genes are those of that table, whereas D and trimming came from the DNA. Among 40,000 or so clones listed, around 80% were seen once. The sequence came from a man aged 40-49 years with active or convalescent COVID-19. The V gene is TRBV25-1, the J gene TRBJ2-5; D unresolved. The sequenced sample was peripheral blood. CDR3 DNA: TGTGCCAGCAGTGAGTATCGCCAAGAGACCCAGTACTTC. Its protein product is CASSEYRQETQYF.